This T cell receptor beta chain was profiled in a study of T cells in Graves' hyperthyroidism and ophthalmopathy. Study-wide results and limits: Blood also held most thyroid clonotypes expanded beyond 0.001.

On this clonotype: Its antigen is still unknown.

Germline CDR1 MNHEY, CDR2 SVGAGI. The CDR3 extends over 15 amino acids. The germline V and J ends were trimmed by 0 bases and 4 bases, with 12 bases remaining between them. Authors of the study amplified TCR beta CDR3 regions from RNA transcripts. The primer set for the first-round RT-PCR of the TCR CDR3 was HTBI. From the multiplex PCR reads, TCRdb called clonotypes with MiXCR, one entry per CDR3 protein. The repertoire holds about 600,000 distinct CDR3 sequences, roughly a sixth seen once, with under 3.5% in the top ten. The V gene is TRBV6-5, the J gene TRBJ1-1; D unclear. Material: blood. This TCR was sampled from a woman in her 40s with Graves' ophthalmopathy. The CDR3 here is CASSYSLEGRTEAFF. The CDR3 nucleotides read TGTGCCAGCAGTTACTCTCTGGAGGGTCGCACTGAAGCTTTCTTT.